These 16 T cell receptor beta chains share one sample of origin, sequenced in a study of cytomegalovirus exposure and HLA in healthy donors (dated by TCRdb to the late 2010s). The library came from the immunoSEQ multiplex PCR assay. A mixture of 60 forward primers for TCR Vbeta segments and 13 reverse primers for TCR Jbeta segments was used in the multiplex PCR. Imported from immuneACCESS, the table was reduced by TCRdb to in-frame sequences with V and J called. These copies leave out some clones; in studies compared against another copy, an unresolved V gene accounts for under half, and the cause of the remainder is not known. This sample holds approximately 200,000 clones; less than 85% were observed only once. The ten most abundant clones make up about 5% of the sample. Source material: PBMCs. The receptors stem from a man aged 25-40 years in good health and CMV-seropositive.

The chain recombines TRBV5-6 with TRBJ1-1, with a possible D match to TRBD1 (5 bases). Germline CDR1 SGHDT, CDR2 YYEEEE. CDR3 length: 11 amino acids. Trimming removed 4 bases at V and 10 bases at J, with 11 bases between. Here the CDR3 reads CASSRSGGAFF. Written as DNA, the CDR3 is TGTGCCAGCAGCCGTTCGGGGGGAGCTTTCTTT.

This chain links TRBV7-2 with TRBJ1-2; tentatively, D is TRBD1 (6 bases). The germline V gene has CDR1 SGHTA and CDR2 FQGNSA. The length of the CDR3 is 15 residues. The ends were cut back, 5 bases at V and 4 bases at J, with 17 bases in the middle. CDR3 coding DNA: TGTGCCAGCAGCCCCGTGGCGGGGGCGGTCTATGGCTACACCTTC. It specifies CASSPVAGAVYGYTF.

The V and J genes are TRBV4-1 and TRBJ2-7, with TRBD1 matching 9 bases. CDR1 MGHRA and CDR2 YSYEKL come from the germline V gene. This CDR3 is 13 amino acids long. The junction had 3 bases not matched to a gene; V was cut back by 6 bases and J by 3 bases. Written as DNA, the CDR3 is TGCGCCAGCAGTCGGACAGGGGACTACGAGCAGTACTTC. As protein: CASSRTGDYEQYF.

Only a few counts were recorded for this clone. This rearrangement joins TRBV2 to TRBJ2-7; D is possibly TRBD2 (6 bases). Deletions cut 6 bases from V and 0 bases from J, with 9 bases between. The CDR3 extends over 13 amino acids. Germline CDR1 SNHLY, CDR2 FYNNEI. CDR3 in DNA: TGTGCCAGCAGGGCGGGAAGCTCCTACGAGCAGTACTTC. Translated: CASRAGSSYEQYF.

This clone was detected only a few times. The chain links TRBV6-6 to TRBJ2-7; TRBD2 aligns across 12 bases. The V and J ends lost 5 bases and 5 bases, in that order; junction bases with no gene match: 10. The CDR3 totals 16 residues. The germline V gene encodes CDR1 MNHNY and CDR2 SVGAGI (reference sequence). For the CDR3, the DNA is TGTGCCAGCAGTCGCCTCCCTAGCGGGAGGGCCGACGAGCAGTACTTC. Its translation: CASSRLPSGRADEQYF.

This chain links TRBV5-4 with TRBJ1-2, with 10 nucleotides matching TRBD1. Germline V gene lookup returns CDR1 SGHNT and CDR2 YYREEE (reference sequence). The CDR3 loop spans 13 amino acids. Unmatched junction bases numbered 2, after V lost 2 bases and J lost 7 bases. The CDR3 sequence is CASSFWTGGGYTF. Written as DNA, the CDR3 is TGTGCCAGCAGCTTTTGGACAGGGGGTGGCTACACCTTC.

This clone was observed a single time. The V gene is TRBV19, the J gene TRBJ2-1, with D possibly matching TRBD2 (5 bases). V was cut by 3 bases and J by 6 bases, with 18 bases left in between. This CDR3 is 16 amino acids long. Germline V CDR1 and CDR2: LNHDA, SQIVND (reference sequence). This CDR3 reads CASSMQASSLGNEQFF. CDR3 nucleotide sequence: TGTGCCAGTAGTATGCAAGCTAGCTCCCTAGGCAATGAGCAGTTCTTC. The complete variable domain, with remaining parts taken from reference TRBV19 and TRBJ2-1, reads DGGITQSPKYLFRKEGQNVTLSCEQNLNHDAMYWYRQDPGQGLRLIYYSQIVNDFQKGDIAEGYSVSREKKESFPLTVTSAQKNPTAFYLCASSMQASSLGNEQFFGPGTRLTVL.

The chain has TRBV6-4 and TRBJ2-2; D possibly corresponds to TRBD2 (7 bases). Germline V gives CDR1 MRHNA, CDR2 SNTAGT. Trimming left V 1 base short and J 7 bases short, with 13 bases between. CDR3 length: 15 amino acids. CDR3 amino acids: CASSDYPGGNGELFF. DNA for the CDR3: TGTGCCAGCAGTGACTATCCGGGGGGCAACGGGGAGCTGTTTTTT.

The V and J genes are TRBV6-6 and TRBJ1-6, with no clear D. V lost 0 bases and J 5 bases, leaving 5 bases between the germline ends. The length of the CDR3 is 14 residues. Germline V CDR1 and CDR2: MNHNY, SVGAGI (reference sequence). CDR3 sequence: CASSYSGHNSPLHF. The CDR3 coding sequence is TGTGCCAGCAGTTACTCGGGCCATAATTCACCCCTCCACTTT.

This clone has just one count. V and J are TRBV10-3 and TRBJ1-1; possible D gene TRBD1, 6 bases. The CDR3 length is 15 residues. CDR1 is ENHRY, CDR2 SYGVKD, per germline. V gave up 6 bases and J gave up 5 bases, with 19 bases separating them. As DNA, the CDR3 is TGTGCCATCAGACCCCCACAGGGAGGGGGGACTGAAGCTTTCTTT. It translates to CAIRPPQGGGTEAFF.

V and J are TRBV2 and TRBJ2-4, with 12 positions matching TRBD2. The germline gives CDR1 SNHLY, CDR2 FYNNEI. Losses at the gene ends were 6 bases for V and 8 bases for J; bases not matched to a gene: 8. This CDR3 has 15 amino acids. The CDR3, as DNA: TGTGCCAGCAGGCTACGGACTAGCGGGAATGACATTCAGTACTTC. Protein product: CASRLRTSGNDIQYF.

The J gene is TRBJ2-5, the V gene TRBV5-1; 9 nucleotides match TRBD2. After removal of 2 bases from V and 4 bases from J, the junction contained 12 bases not matched to a gene. This CDR3 spans 17 amino acids. CDR1 and CDR2 (germline): SGHRS, YFSETQ. This chain's CDR3 is CASSLDGLAGGPETQYF. The CDR3 DNA is TGCGCCAGCAGCTTAGACGGCTTGGCGGGGGGGCCAGAGACCCAGTACTTC. The full variable domain, with the rest looked up from reference TRBV5-1 and TRBJ2-5, is KAGVTQTPRYLIKTRGQQVTLSCSPISGHRSVSWYQQTPGQGLQFLFEYFSETQRNKGNFPGRFSGRQFSNSRSEMNVSTLELGDSALYLCASSLDGLAGGPETQYFGPGTRLLVL.

The gene calls are TRBV18 and TRBJ2-7, with D tentatively TRBD1 (5 bases). The CDR3 runs to 14 residues. Per the germline V gene, CDR1 is KGHSH and CDR2 is LQKENI. Trimming stripped 2 bases from V and 6 bases from J, with 14 bases between. CDR3 nucleotides: TGTGCCAGCTCACCATCCGGACATCCCTCCGAGCAGTACTTC. Protein product: CASSPSGHPSEQYF.

CDR3: CASSERTQENTIYF. DNA of the CDR3: TGTGCCAGCAGTGAACGGACACAGGAAAACACCATATATTTT. This chain links TRBV6-1 with TRBJ1-3; D is possibly TRBD1 (5 bases). Per germline, CDR1 MNHNS and CDR2 SASEGT. With 2 bases removed from V and 6 bases from J, the gap between germline ends came to 11 bases. The CDR3 runs to 14 residues.

This clone occurred a few times. Relative to the germline gene, one junction end is altered; a read error may explain this. The chain combines TRBV7-9 with TRBJ1-1; D remains ambiguous. The CDR3 has 14 residues. Germline CDR1 and CDR2: SEHNR and FQNEAQ (reference sequence). The CDR3 sequence: CSSSFGEVNTEAFF. The DNA of the CDR3 is TGTTCCAGCAGCTTCGGGGAGGTTAACACTGAAGCTTTCTTT.

The chain joins TRBV2 to TRBJ2-4; TRBD1 is a possible D gene (6 bases). The CDR3 runs 12 residues. Trimming took off 6 bases at V and 8 bases at J, with 11 bases between the two ends. CDR1 SNHLY and CDR2 FYNNEI come from the germline V gene. The CDR3 nucleotides read TGTGCCAGCAGGAGTGAGGGGGACATTCAGTACTTC. Residues: CASRSEGDIQYF.